This T cell receptor (beta chain) was profiled in a study of cytomegalovirus exposure and HLA in healthy donors (dated by TCRdb to the late 2010s). For the wider study: According to an earlier analysis of several hundred of the donors, some 170 million T cells yielded 95 million to 140 million unique TCR beta sequences and about 300 Gb of sequence data. Donor age, sex, ethnicity and CMV serostatus were compiled alongside the repertoire data. In addition to the first cohort of 666 subjects, a separate validation cohort of approximately 130 different subjects was used. Among approximately 370 genotyped donors of the cohort, an average of roughly 230,000 unique TCR beta nucleotide sequences was sequenced per donor, of which about 18% were non-productive. A later analysis re-examined previously published TCR beta repertoires from more than 550 donors and added high-resolution HLA genotyping to investigate patterns of TCR occurrence. A later genetic analysis used genome-wide SNP genotypes for 398 of the 666 donors, treating that subset as a discovery cohort. All discovery cohort repertoires had been generated on a single sequencing platform. The genetic ancestry cluster associated with self-reported Caucasian donors included over 65% of the approximately 400 genotyped donors. High-throughput TCR immunosequencing, statistical association of individual TCRs with disease status, and machine learning were combined to predict cytomegalovirus infection status. The study profiled the T cell repertoires of under 850 subjects by immunosequencing and related them to cytomegalovirus serostatus. Four or five DR-DQ haplotypes were treated as single units for association and clustering because of strong linkage in the cohort. Rather than drawing on any new phenotypic data, the later analysis identified candidate immune exposures from TCR beta sequences and the way those sequences occurred across donors. Typing coverage varied by locus: roughly 620-630 donors for A, B, C, DRB1 and DQB1; approximately 500 for DQA1; nearly 610 for DPA1; more than 450 for DPB1. Class I and class II HLA loci were covered by the typing at four-digit resolution. About 300 gigabases of sequencing data and roughly 81 million unique TCR sequences made up an early release that covered around 640 HLA-typed donors. The study was designed to test whether signatures of past pathogen exposure could be identified by cataloging public T cell receptors. In an earlier analysis of roughly 580 of the donors, high-throughput TCR beta sequencing was used to judge whether each TCR beta V gene segment behaved as functional or pseudogenic. General findings and caveats noted by the study authors: CMV serostatus was the only immune exposure information available for the cohort. In an earlier analysis of a few hundred of the donors, most TCR beta V segments were observed in productive rearrangements about 90% or about 30% of the time, broadly matching IMGT annotations. A later analysis associated roughly 17,000 TCR beta sequences with specific HLA alleles at a false discovery rate of 0.05. A later analysis reported that several top co-occurrence clusters appeared linked to parvovirus B19, influenza, CMV and Epstein-Barr virus. When HLA alleles, especially DR and DQ, strongly co-occurred, TCR associations were difficult to assign to individual alleles. A cluster of highly shared sequence variants was judged likely to represent a technical artifact of the sequencing pipeline. V-gene and J-gene trimming of TCR beta chains was associated with a missense DCLRE1C variant in a later genetic analysis, and the association was replicated in an independent cohort. In the study, approximately 150 TCR beta chains were listed as associated with cytomegalovirus. Cytomegalovirus status was reported to be diagnosed by the classifier with high specificity and sensitivity in both the original and validation cohorts. A later analysis found that TCR association rates varied across HLA loci, with DRB1 alleles showing the most associated TCRs and HLA-C alleles the fewest. Because HLA typing was missing for some donors at each locus, association tests included only the typed subset. Most CMV-associated TCR beta chains appeared to be HLA-restricted in a later analysis, and the HLA associations seemed to be driven largely by CMV exposure. Across donors, most TCR sequences were observed very rarely, whereas some public TCRs were present in many individuals. Compared with the 666-donor mean, donors in an Asian-associated ancestry cluster had fewer N-insertions in productive TCRs, according to a later genetic analysis. The authors suggested that the approach could potentially be generalized to other disease states and immunological phenotypes. In vitro tests confirmed that a few of the cytomegalovirus-associated TCR beta chains recognize cytomegalovirus antigens. A further reported finding was that TCR beta sequences accurately predicted the HLA-A and HLA-B alleles for most subjects in the first cohort. The cohort was sequenced for TCR beta chains only, and without alpha or paired-chain data the features that could be detected were limited. Correlated functional status among segregating V segments might reflect linkage disequilibrium, but an unknown experimental factor could not be ruled out. Roughly uniform sequencing depth across donors was assumed in presence/absence analyses, although this assumption may not hold. Because the 87-base-pair reads could not distinguish some IMGT-functional V segments, including TRBV6-2 and TRBV6-3, those segments were excluded. The earlier analysis of a few hundred of the donors excluded 15 to 20 rarely observed V segments, including chromosome 9 orphons, because counts were too low. In a later analysis, HLA-associated TCR beta chains showed more clonal expansion and lower generation probabilities than non-associated chains that were equally common.

The CDR3 has 13 amino acids, counting the end cysteine and phenylalanine. The CDR3 DNA has 39 bases and is translated from base 1. The germline V gene (reference sequence) sets CDR1 to SGHNT and CDR2 to YYREEE. V is cut by 2 bases and J by 5 bases, and the space between the germline ends is 10 bases. The cohort consisted of 670 or so healthy bone marrow donors. Cohort members were all nominally healthy when sampled, although unrecorded immune exposures were likely present. The donor was CMV seronegative and was included in the group of about 400 seronegative cohort members. A peripheral blood sample was collected from each donor, and TCR beta sequencing was performed on peripheral blood mononuclear cells. The Qiagen DNeasy Blood Extraction Kit was used to extract genomic DNA from the blood cell samples. In regard to this clone: It lacks a known antigen.

The library relied on the immunoSEQ multiplex PCR assay. For the multiplex PCR, a mixture combining 60 forward primers for TCR Vbeta segments and 13 reverse primers for TCR Jbeta segments was used. The CDR3 region of rearranged TCR beta genes was amplified from genomic DNA by a multiplex PCR assay. The amplified TCR beta libraries were sequenced on the Illumina HiSeq System as 87-base-pair reads. The study's processing was this. Across the roughly 670 repertoires, a later analysis counted 80 million or so unique TCR beta chains, some 11 million of which were shared by at least two donors. A nearest-neighbor algorithm error-corrected the raw reads and collapsed the reads into unique sequences, merging closely related sequences to remove PCR and sequencing errors. To assign V, D and J gene segments, CDR3 sequences were aligned to IMGT reference sequences. Each retained sequence needed at least a six-nucleotide match to both a V gene segment and a J gene segment. Rearrangements were classified as productive when the CDR3 lacked stop codons and remained in frame with V and J, and all other rearrangements were classified as non-productive. Following IMGT convention, CDR3 was defined as the stretch from the second conserved V-encoded cysteine up to the conserved J-encoded phenylalanine. In an earlier analysis of more than 550 of the donors, sequences lacking an unambiguous match to a single V gene segment were excluded. An earlier analysis of a few hundred of the donors classified V segments as functional when productive rearrangements were above 56.7% and as segregating when the standard deviation between donors was above 5%. To diagnose cytomegalovirus status from the catalog of TCR beta chain sequences, a statistical classification framework was built. V and J gene assignment, in a later analysis, came from comparing TCR nucleotide sequences with IMGT/GENE-DB human TR gene sequences. Using the TCRdist pipeline, a later analysis assigned CDR3 sequences along with most-parsimonious VDJ recombination scenarios. A later analysis defined each TCR beta chain by its CDR3 amino acid sequence plus V-gene family, and excluded reads lacking a unique V-gene family. A later analysis removed 550 to 650 highly shared, low-generation-probability nucleotide sequences to deal with suspected cross-contamination and a sequencing artifact. In a later analysis, a clonal expansion index for each public chain was calculated from normalized within-repertoire ranks of inferred template counts. A later analysis computed generation probabilities with a VDJ recombination model fitted to out-of-frame rearrangements, and checked the results against IGoR. A later analysis scored TCR-TCR, TCR-HLA and TCR-CMV co-occurrence with hypergeometric tests, applying a repertoire-size bias correction to TCR pairs. To estimate false discovery rates, a later analysis permuted the HLA or CMV assignments 20 times. In a later analysis, co-occurring TCRs were grouped with DBSCAN, and TCRdist sequence similarity was added when clustering was performed within HLA-allele-positive subsets. Co-occurrence clustering excluded repertoires with fewer than 30,000 or more than 120,000 public chains, plus five with anomalous nucleotide sharing. Held by TCRdb, this immuneACCESS table contains in-frame sequences only and omits some clones. Under half of the omission traces to an unresolved V gene where checked; the cause of the rest is unknown. Clone size and the V and J calls come from that table; the DNA yielded D and trimming. The sample's records list approximately 75,000 clones. The ten largest clones add up to about 0.76% of the sample.

The V gene is TRBV5-4 and the J gene is TRBJ1-1; no D gene can be assigned with confidence. The receptor was isolated from a boy aged 5-17 years in good health and CMV-seronegative. Sample: PBMCs. CDR3 region: CASSLRAGTEAFF. Read as DNA, the sequence is TGTGCCAGCAGCTTAAGGGCGGGGACTGAAGCTTTCTTT.